This T cell receptor beta chain was identified in a study of T cell repertoires in aging, cancer and after chemotherapy. Overall study context: Six age groups, ranging from 30 or younger to 70 or older, included the donors. Repeat sampling of healthy donors over several months to years showed clear clonal overlap.

A mixed TRB-A/B primer pool amplified rearranged TRB by multiplex touch-down PCR. MiXCR was run by TCRdb on the multiplex PCR reads, yielding one entry per CDR3 protein. The table shows more than 4,000 distinct CDR3 sequences, with 40% to 55% occurring only once. The CDR3 has 21 residues. Between the trimmed V and J ends, which lost 1 base and 0 bases, there was a span of 25 bases. Regarding this clonotype: The antigen is undetermined.

Study-level findings and limits: Rebound thymic output was suggested by rising median generation probability during chemotherapy in each cancer cohort.

Amplification of TCR beta used genomic DNA extracted from peripheral blood. Material: blood. This receptor was identified in a human donor in good health. The chain is built from TRBV5-7 and TRBJ1-4; the D gene is possibly TRBD1 (5 bases). TRBV5-7 is labeled an ORF, and its function is uncertain. The CDR3 loop reads CASSLSLGAVNPRATNEKLFF. The DNA for the CDR3 is TGTGCCAGCAGCTTGTCCCTCGGGGCCGTCAACCCCCGAGCAACTAATGAAAAACTGTTTTTT.